This T cell receptor beta chain was identified in a study of technical replicates of blood from a handful of donors. V was shortened by 6 bases and J by 0 bases, with 6 bases between the two germline ends. This CDR3 region has 12 residues. Germline CDR1 is MNHEY and CDR2 is SMNVEV (reference sequence). Assay used: immunoSEQ multiplex PCR; TCRdb lists only in-frame clones, some missing. The data contain 70,000 to 75,000 clones, approximately 95% of them singletons. The receptor comes from a human donor in good health. The chain has TRBV27 and TRBJ2-7; D is uncertain. Material: T cells isolated from PBMCs. CDR3 sequence: CASRSNSYEQYF. CDR3 nucleotide sequence: TGTGCCAGCAGGTCTAACTCCTACGAGCAGTACTTC.